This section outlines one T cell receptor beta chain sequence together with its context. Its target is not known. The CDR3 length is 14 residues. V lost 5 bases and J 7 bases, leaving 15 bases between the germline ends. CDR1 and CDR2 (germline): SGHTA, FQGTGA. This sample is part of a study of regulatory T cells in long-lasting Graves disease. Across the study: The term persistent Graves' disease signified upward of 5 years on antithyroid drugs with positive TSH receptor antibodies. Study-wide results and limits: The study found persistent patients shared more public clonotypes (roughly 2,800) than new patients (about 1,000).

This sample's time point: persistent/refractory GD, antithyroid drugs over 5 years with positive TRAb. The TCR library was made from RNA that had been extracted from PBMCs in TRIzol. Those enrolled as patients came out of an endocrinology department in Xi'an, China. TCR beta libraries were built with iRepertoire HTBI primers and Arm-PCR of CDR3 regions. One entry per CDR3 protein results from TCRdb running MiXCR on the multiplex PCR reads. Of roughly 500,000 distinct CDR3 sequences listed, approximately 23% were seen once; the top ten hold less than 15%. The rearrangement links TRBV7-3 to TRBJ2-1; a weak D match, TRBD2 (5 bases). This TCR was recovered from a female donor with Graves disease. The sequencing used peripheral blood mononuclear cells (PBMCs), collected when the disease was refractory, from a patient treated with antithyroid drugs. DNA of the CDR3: TGTGCCAGCAGCCCCCGAGGGCCTTGGAATGAGCAGTTCTTC. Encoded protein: CASSPRGPWNEQFF. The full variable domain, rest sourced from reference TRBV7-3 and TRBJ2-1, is GAGVSQTPSNKVTEKGKYVELRCDPISGHTALYWYRQSLGQGPEFLIYFQGTGAADDSGLPNDRFFAVRPEGSVSTLKIQRTERGDSAVYLCASSPRGPWNEQFFGPGTRLTVL.